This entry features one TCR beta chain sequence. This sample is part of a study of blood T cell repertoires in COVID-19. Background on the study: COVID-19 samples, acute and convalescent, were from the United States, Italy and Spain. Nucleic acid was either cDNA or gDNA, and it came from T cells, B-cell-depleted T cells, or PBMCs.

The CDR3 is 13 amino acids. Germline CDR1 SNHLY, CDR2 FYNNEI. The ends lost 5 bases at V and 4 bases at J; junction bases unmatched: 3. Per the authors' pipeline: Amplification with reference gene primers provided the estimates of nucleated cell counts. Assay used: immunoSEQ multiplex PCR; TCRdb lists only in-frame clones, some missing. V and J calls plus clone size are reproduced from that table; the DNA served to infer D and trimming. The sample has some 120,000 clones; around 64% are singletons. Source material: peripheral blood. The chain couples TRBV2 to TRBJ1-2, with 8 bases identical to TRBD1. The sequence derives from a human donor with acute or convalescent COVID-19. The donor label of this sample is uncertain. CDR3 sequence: CASSKTGGYGYTF. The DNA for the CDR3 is TGTGCCAGCAGTAAAACAGGGGGCTATGGCTACACCTTC.